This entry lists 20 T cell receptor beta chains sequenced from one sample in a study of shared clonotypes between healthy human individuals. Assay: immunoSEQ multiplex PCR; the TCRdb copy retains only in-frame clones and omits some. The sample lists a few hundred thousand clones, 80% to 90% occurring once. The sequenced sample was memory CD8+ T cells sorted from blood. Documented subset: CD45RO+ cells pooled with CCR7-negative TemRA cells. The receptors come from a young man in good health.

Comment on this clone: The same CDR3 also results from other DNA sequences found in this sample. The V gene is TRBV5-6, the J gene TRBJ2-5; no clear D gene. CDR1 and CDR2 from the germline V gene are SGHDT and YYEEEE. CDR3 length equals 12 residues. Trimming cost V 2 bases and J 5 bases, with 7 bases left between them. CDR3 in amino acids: CASSFLGETQYF. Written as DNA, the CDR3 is TGTGCCAGCAGCTTTCTGGGGGAGACCCAGTACTTC.

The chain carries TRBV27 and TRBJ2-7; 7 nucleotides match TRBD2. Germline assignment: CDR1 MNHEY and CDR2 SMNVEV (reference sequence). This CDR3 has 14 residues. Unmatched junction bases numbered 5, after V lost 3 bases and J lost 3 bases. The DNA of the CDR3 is TGTGCCAGCAGTTTTACGGGGGAGGGCTACGAGCAGTACTTC. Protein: CASSFTGEGYEQYF.

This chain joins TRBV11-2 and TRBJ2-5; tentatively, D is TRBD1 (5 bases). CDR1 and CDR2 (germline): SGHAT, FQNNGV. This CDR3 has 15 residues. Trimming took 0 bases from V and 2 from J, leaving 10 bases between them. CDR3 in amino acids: CASSLEAGSQETQYF. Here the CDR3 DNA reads TGTGCCAGCAGCTTAGAGGCAGGGTCGCAAGAGACCCAGTACTTC.

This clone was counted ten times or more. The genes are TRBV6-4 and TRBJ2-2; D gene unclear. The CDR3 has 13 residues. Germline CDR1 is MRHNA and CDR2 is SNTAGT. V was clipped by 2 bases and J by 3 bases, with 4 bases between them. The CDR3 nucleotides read TGTGCCAGCAGTGACAGGGACACCGGGGAGCTGTTTTTT. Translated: CASSDRDTGELFF.

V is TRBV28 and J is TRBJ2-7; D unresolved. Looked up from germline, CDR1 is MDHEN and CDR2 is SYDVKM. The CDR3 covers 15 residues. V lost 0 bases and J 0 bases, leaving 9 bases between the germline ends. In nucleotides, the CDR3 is TGTGCCAGCAGTTTATGGTTCAGTAACTCCTACGAGCAGTACTTC. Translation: CASSLWFSNSYEQYF.

In nucleotides, the CDR3 is TGTGCCACCAAAGTGGTACCCGCCTCCTACGAGCAGTACTTC. Translating it yields CATKVVPASYEQYF. The V call is TRBV27, the J call TRBJ2-7; D is unresolved. CDR1 and CDR2 from the germline V gene are MNHEY and SMNVEV (reference sequence). The CDR3 consists of 14 residues. The ends were cut back, 10 bases at V and 0 bases at J, with 16 bases in the middle.

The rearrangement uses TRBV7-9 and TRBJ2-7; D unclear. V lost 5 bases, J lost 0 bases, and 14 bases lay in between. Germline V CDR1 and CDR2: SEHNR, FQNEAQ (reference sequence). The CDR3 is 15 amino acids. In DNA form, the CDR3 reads TGTGCCAGCAGCCTGGCGGACGGGTTCTCCTACGAGCAGTACTTC. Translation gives CASSLADGFSYEQYF.

CDR3 residues: CASSSPGRHRQETQYF. CDR3 bases: TGTGCCAGCAGCTCACCGGGCAGGCACAGGCAAGAGACCCAGTACTTC. J is TRBJ2-5 and V is TRBV7-2; D is perhaps TRBD1 (5 bases). V dropped 4 bases and J dropped 2 bases, with 17 bases sitting between them. Germline values: CDR1 SGHTA, CDR2 FQGNSA. The CDR3 covers 16 residues.

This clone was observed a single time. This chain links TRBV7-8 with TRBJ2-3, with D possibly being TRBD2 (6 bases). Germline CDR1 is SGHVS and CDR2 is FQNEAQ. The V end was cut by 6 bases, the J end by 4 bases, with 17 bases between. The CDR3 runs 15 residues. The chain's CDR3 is CASRIPGLAADTQYF. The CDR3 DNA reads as TGTGCCAGCAGGATTCCGGGACTGGCCGCAGATACGCAGTATTTT. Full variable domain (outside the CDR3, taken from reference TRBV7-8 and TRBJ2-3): GAGVSQSPRYKVAKRGQDVALRCDPISGHVSLFWYQQALGQGPEFLTYFQNEAQLDKSGLPSDRFFAERPEGSVSTLKIQRTQQEDSAVYLCASRIPGLAADTQYFGPGTRLTVL.

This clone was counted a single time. The DNA for the CDR3 is TGCGCCAGCAGCCAAGTTTCAGGCAACGTCCTGACTTTC. It yields the protein CASSQVSGNVLTF. The rearrangement links TRBV4-1 to TRBJ2-6, with unresolved D. The germline V gene encodes CDR1 MGHRA and CDR2 YSYEKL. This CDR3 is built from 13 residues. The V and J ends lost 1 base and 9 bases respectively, with 7 bases between them.

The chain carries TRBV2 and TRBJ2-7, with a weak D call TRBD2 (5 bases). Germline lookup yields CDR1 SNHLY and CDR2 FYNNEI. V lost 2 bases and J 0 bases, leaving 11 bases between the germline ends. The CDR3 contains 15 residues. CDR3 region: CASSERPGSSYEQYF. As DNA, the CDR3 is TGTGCCAGCAGTGAAAGGCCTGGGAGCTCCTACGAGCAGTACTTC.

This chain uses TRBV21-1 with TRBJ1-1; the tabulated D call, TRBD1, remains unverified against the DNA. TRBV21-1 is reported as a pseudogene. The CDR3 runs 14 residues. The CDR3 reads CASSYTRLNTEAFF. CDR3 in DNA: TGTGCCAGCAGTTATACACGTCTGAACACTGAAGCTTTCTTT.

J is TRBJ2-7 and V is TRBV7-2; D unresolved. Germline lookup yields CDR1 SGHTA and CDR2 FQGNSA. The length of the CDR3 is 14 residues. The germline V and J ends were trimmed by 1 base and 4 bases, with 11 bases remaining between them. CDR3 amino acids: CASSLEIFGYEQYF. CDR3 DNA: TGTGCCAGCAGCTTAGAGATCTTTGGGTACGAGCAGTACTTC.

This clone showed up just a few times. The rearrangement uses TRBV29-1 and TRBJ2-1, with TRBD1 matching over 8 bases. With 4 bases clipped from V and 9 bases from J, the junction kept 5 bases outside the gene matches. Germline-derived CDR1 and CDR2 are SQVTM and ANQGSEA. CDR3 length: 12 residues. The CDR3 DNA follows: TGCAGCGTTGGTGCAGGGGGCTCTGAGCAGTTCTTC. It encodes CSVGAGGSEQFF.

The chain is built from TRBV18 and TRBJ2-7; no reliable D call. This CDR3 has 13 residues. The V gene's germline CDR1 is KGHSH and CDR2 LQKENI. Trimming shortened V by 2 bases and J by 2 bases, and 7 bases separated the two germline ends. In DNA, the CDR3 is TGTGCCAGCTCACCAGTGGAGACCTACGAGCAGTACTTC. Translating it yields CASSPVETYEQYF.

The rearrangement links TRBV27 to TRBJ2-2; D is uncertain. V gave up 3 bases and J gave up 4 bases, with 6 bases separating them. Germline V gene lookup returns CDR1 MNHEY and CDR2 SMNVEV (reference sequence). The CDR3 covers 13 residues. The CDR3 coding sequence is TGTGCCAGCAGTTTCAGGAGCACCGGGGAGCTGTTTTTT. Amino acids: CASSFRSTGELFF.

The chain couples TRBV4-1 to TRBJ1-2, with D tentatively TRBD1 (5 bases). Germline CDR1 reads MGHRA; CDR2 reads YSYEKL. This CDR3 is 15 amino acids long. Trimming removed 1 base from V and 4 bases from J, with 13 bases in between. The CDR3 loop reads CASSQGTGDSYGYTF. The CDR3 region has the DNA TGCGCCAGCAGCCAAGGGACCGGGGACTCCTATGGCTACACCTTC.

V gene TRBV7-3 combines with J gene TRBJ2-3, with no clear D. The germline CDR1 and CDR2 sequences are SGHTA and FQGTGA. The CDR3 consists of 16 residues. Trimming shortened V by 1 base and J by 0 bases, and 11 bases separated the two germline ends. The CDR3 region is CASSLKGPPSTDTQYF. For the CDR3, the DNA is TGTGCCAGCAGCTTAAAGGGCCCGCCCAGCACAGATACGCAGTATTTT.

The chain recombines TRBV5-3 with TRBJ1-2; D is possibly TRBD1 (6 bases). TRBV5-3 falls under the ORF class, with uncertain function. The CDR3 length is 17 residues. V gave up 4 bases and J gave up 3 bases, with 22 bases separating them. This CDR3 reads CARSLTGQSNLYYGYTF. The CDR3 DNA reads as TGTGCCAGAAGCCTCACAGGGCAATCCAACTTGTACTATGGCTACACCTTC.

The CDR3 region is CASSLAGFTYNSPLHF. CDR3 nucleotide sequence: TGTGCCAGCAGTTTGGCAGGGTTCACCTATAATTCACCCCTCCACTTT. The V gene is TRBV28, the J gene TRBJ1-6, with a tentative D call TRBD1 (5 bases). V lost 3 bases, J lost 2 bases, and 11 bases lay in between. Germline V lookup: CDR1 MDHEN, CDR2 SYDVKM. The CDR3 is made up of 16 amino acids.